These 26 T cell receptor beta chains originate from one sample sequenced in a study of technical replicates of blood from a handful of donors (dated by TCRdb to the late 2010s). The library came from the immunoSEQ multiplex PCR assay. Imported from immuneACCESS, the table was reduced by TCRdb to in-frame sequences with V and J called. These copies leave out some clones; in studies compared against another copy, an unresolved V gene accounts for under half, and the cause of the remainder is not known. This sample holds around 15,000 clones; more than 75% were observed only once. The leading ten clones occupy 9.5% to 15% of the sample. The sample was PBMCs. Receptors were obtained from a human donor in good health.

V and J are TRBV13 and TRBJ2-2; 10 bases are a match to TRBD1. With 5 bases clipped from V and 6 bases from J, the junction kept 9 bases outside the gene matches. Germline CDR1 reads PRHDT; CDR2 reads FYEKMQ (reference sequence). This CDR3 region has 16 residues. The CDR3 reads CASSLRQGALPGELFF. The CDR3, as DNA: TGTGCCAGCAGCCTACGACAGGGGGCCCTCCCCGGGGAGCTGTTTTTT.

The chain uses TRBV5-8 and TRBJ2-5, with D possibly matching TRBD2 (6 bases). The CDR3 runs 14 residues. The germline gives CDR1 SGHTS, CDR2 YDEGEE. V lost 2 bases, J lost 5 bases, and 13 bases lay in between. The CDR3 reads CASSFWGGSETQYF. The DNA of the CDR3 is TGTGCCAGCAGCTTTTGGGGAGGTTCTGAGACCCAGTACTTC.

The rearrangement uses TRBV6-1 and TRBJ1-4; 12 bases line up with TRBD1. The CDR3 runs 15 residues. Losses at the gene ends were 3 bases for V and 6 bases for J; bases not matched to a gene: 2. Germline CDR1 and CDR2: MNHNS and SASEGT. Here the CDR3 DNA reads TGTGCCAGCAGTGACGGGACAGGGGGCTATGAAAAACTGTTTTTT. Its protein is CASSDGTGGYEKLFF.

This clone was detected only a few times. CDR3 protein: CAIRNGQGGYEQYF. The CDR3 nucleotides read TGTGCCATCAGAAACGGACAGGGAGGCTACGAGCAGTACTTC. V usage is TRBV10-3 and J usage is TRBJ2-7; 8 bases are shared with TRBD1. The CDR3 is 14 amino acids. CDR1 and CDR2 from the germline V gene are ENHRY and SYGVKD. Losses at the gene ends were 6 bases for V and 3 bases for J; bases not matched to a gene: 7.

The V gene is TRBV7-2, the J gene TRBJ2-7; 7 nucleotides align to TRBD1. The germline gives CDR1 SGHTA, CDR2 FQGNSA. Trimming cost V 1 base and J 2 bases; bases outside gene matches: 2. CDR3 length: 14 amino acids. The CDR3 DNA is TGTGCCAGCAGCTTAGGGACAGGTGCCTACGAGCAGTACTTC. It codes for CASSLGTGAYEQYF.

V and J are TRBV30 and TRBJ1-4; a weak D match, TRBD1 (5 bases). This CDR3 is built from 15 residues. Trimming took off 6 bases at V and 5 bases at J, with 19 bases between the two ends. CDR1 GTSNPN and CDR2 SVGIG come from the germline V gene (reference sequence). In DNA, the CDR3 is TGTGCCTGTAAACCGGTTTCGGGGGGAAATGAAAAACTGTTTTTT. Translated: CACKPVSGGNEKLFF.

This chain links TRBV7-8 with TRBJ2-3; TRBD2 matches at 12 bases. The CDR3 has 19 amino acids. The ends lost 0 bases at V and 0 bases at J; junction bases unmatched: 7. Germline CDR1 SGHVS, CDR2 FQNEAQ. The CDR3 DNA sequence: TGTGCCAGCAGCTTAGCTCTAGCGGGAGGGATTACTAGCACAGATACGCAGTATTTT. This encodes CASSLALAGGITSTDTQYF.

This sequence joins TRBV7-9 and TRBJ2-2; 7 bases are shared with TRBD1. The CDR3 is 18 amino acids. V shed 5 bases, J shed 6 bases, and the junction held 18 bases outside the gene matches. Germline V lookup: CDR1 SEHNR, CDR2 FQNEAQ (reference sequence). In DNA, the CDR3 is TGTGCCAGCAGCCCCCCCTCAGGGGGTAGCCGGCTCTCCGGGGAGCTGTTTTTT. Encoded protein: CASSPPSGGSRLSGELFF.

This clone was seen only a few times. The V call is TRBV6-1, the J call TRBJ2-3; D perhaps matches TRBD2 (7 bases). The CDR3 runs 15 residues. The ends were cut back, 6 bases at V and 3 bases at J, with 16 bases in the middle. Germline loops: CDR1 MNHNS, CDR2 SASEGT. The CDR3 DNA follows: TGTGCCAGCAGGGGGAGGGGAGGGGGAACAGATACGCAGTATTTT. It translates to CASRGRGGGTDTQYF.

V and J are TRBV9 and TRBJ1-2; D might be TRBD1 (6 bases). The CDR3 totals 14 residues. V was cut by 3 bases and J by 4 bases, with 13 bases left in between. Germline loops: CDR1 SGDLS, CDR2 YYNGEE. The CDR3 nucleotides are TGTGCCAGCAGCGCCCATGACAGGTTCTATGGCTACACCTTC. It encodes CASSAHDRFYGYTF.

The rearrangement joins TRBV5-4 to TRBJ1-2; a weak D match, TRBD1 (6 bases). The germline CDR1 and CDR2 sequences are SGHNT and YYREEE (reference sequence). CDR3 length: 12 residues. V was trimmed by 4 bases and J by 5 bases, leaving 9 bases between them. In DNA form, the CDR3 reads TGTGCCAGCAGCCGGGACACGTATGGCTACACCTTC. Translation gives CASSRDTYGYTF.

This clone was counted once. This chain uses TRBV27 with TRBJ2-5, with 9 nucleotides matching TRBD2. Germline V gives CDR1 MNHEY, CDR2 SMNVEV (reference sequence). The CDR3 covers 15 residues. The V segment lost 4 bases and the J segment 5 bases; nucleotides outside the gene matches: 8. The CDR3 region is CASSSTSGFLETQYF. The CDR3 DNA sequence: TGTGCCAGCAGTTCGACTAGCGGTTTTCTTGAGACCCAGTACTTC.

CDR3 nucleotides: TGTGCCAGCAGCCCCCGATTCGGGCGGGCGGGTGGCAATGAGCAGTTCTTC. This gives the protein CASSPRFGRAGGNEQFF. This chain links TRBV5-4 with TRBJ2-1, with TRBD2 as a possible D gene (5 bases). Per the germline V gene, CDR1 is SGHNT and CDR2 is YYREEE (reference sequence). The CDR3 runs 17 residues. V was shortened by 4 bases and J by 6 bases, with 23 bases between the two germline ends.

The J gene is TRBJ2-7, the V gene TRBV14; 9 bases are a match to TRBD1. The CDR3 consists of 15 residues. Germline V CDR1 and CDR2: SGHDN, FVKESK. The junction had 8 bases not matched to a gene; V was cut back by 2 bases and J by 6 bases. For the CDR3, the DNA is TGTGCCAGCAGCCAATTCGACAGGGGGAACCCCGAGCAGTACTTC. It yields the protein CASSQFDRGNPEQYF. Together with reference TRBV14 and TRBJ2-7, the CDR3 gives the full variable domain: EAGVTQFPSHSVIEKGQTVTLRCDPISGHDNLYWYRRVMGKEIKFLLHFVKESKQDESGMPNNRFLAERTGGTYSTLKVQPAELEDSGVYFCASSQFDRGNPEQYFGPGTRLTVT.

The V call is TRBV7-9, the J call TRBJ1-2; D gene uncertain. The germline V gene has CDR1 SEHNR and CDR2 FQNEAQ (reference sequence). The V and J ends lost 5 bases and 0 bases respectively, with 19 bases between them. The CDR3 totals 17 residues. The CDR3 is CASSPPRPSETNYGYTF. In DNA, the CDR3 is TGTGCCAGCAGCCCACCCCGGCCTTCGGAGACTAACTATGGCTACACCTTC.

The CDR3 sequence: CASTFGGTLSYNEQFF. CDR3 sequence (DNA): TGTGCCAGCACCTTTGGGGGGACTCTCTCCTACAATGAGCAGTTCTTC. The chain links TRBV7-9 to TRBJ2-1; TRBD2 is a possible D gene (6 bases). CDR1 and CDR2 from the germline V gene are SEHNR and FQNEAQ (reference sequence). The CDR3 has 16 residues. Trimming removed 7 bases at V and 0 bases at J, with 16 bases between.

The chain has TRBV4-1 and TRBJ2-7; no reliable D call. CDR1 and CDR2 (germline): MGHRA, YSYEKL. Trimming took off 3 bases at V and 0 bases at J, with 12 bases between the two ends. This CDR3 is 15 amino acids long. Here the CDR3 reads CASSHVDGSSYEQYF. CDR3 nucleotides: TGCGCCAGCAGCCATGTTGATGGCAGCTCCTACGAGCAGTACTTC.

The chain uses TRBV27 and TRBJ2-7, with TRBD1 matching 8 bases. The CDR3 length is 15 residues. With 7 bases clipped from V and 0 bases from J, the junction kept 8 bases outside the gene matches. Per germline, CDR1 MNHEY and CDR2 SMNVEV (reference sequence). CDR3 DNA: TGTGCCAGCAATAAACAGGGGGGAAGCTCCTACGAGCAGTACTTC. The encoded protein is CASNKQGGSSYEQYF.

CDR3 bases: TGTGCCAGCAGCCCGCCGAGGTTTCGGACAGGACAGCAAGAGACCCAGTACTTC. The encoded protein is CASSPPRFRTGQQETQYF. V and J are TRBV7-8 and TRBJ2-5; 7 bases are shared with TRBD1. Losses at the gene ends were 5 bases for V and 2 bases for J; bases not matched to a gene: 17. The CDR3 runs 18 residues. The V gene's germline CDR1 is SGHVS and CDR2 FQNEAQ.

CDR3 sequence (DNA): TGCGCCAGCAGCTCTTATCAGGGGTACAATGAGCAGTTCTTC. Protein product: CASSSYQGYNEQFF. V usage is TRBV5-1 and J usage is TRBJ2-1, with D perhaps matching TRBD1 (6 bases). The CDR3 has 14 amino acids. V was clipped by 3 bases and J by 4 bases, with 11 bases between them. Germline lookup yields CDR1 SGHRS and CDR2 YFSETQ.

The J gene is TRBJ1-5, the V gene TRBV6-1; D is uncertain. Trimming cost V 7 bases and J 0 bases, with 7 bases left between them. CDR3 length equals 13 residues. CDR1 is MNHNS and CDR2 is SASEGT in the germline V gene. The CDR3 reads CASTTYSNQPQHF. CDR3 sequence (DNA): TGTGCCAGCACTACTTATAGCAATCAGCCCCAGCATTTT.

This clone was detected a few times. The V gene is TRBV30, the J gene TRBJ2-7; a weak D match, TRBD2 (5 bases). The germline V and J ends were trimmed by 0 bases and 5 bases, with 20 bases remaining between them. CDR1 is GTSNPN, CDR2 SVGIG, per germline (reference sequence). This CDR3 contains 16 residues. Written as DNA, the CDR3 is TGTGCCTGGAGTGTCCCGATGATCGGACTTGGGGACGAGCAGTACTTC. Translating gives CAWSVPMIGLGDEQYF. Using reference TRBV30 and TRBJ2-7 for the parts outside the CDR3, the full variable domain is SQTIHQWPATLVQPVGSPLSLECTVEGTSNPNLYWYRQAAGRGLQLLFYSVGIGQISSEVPQNLSASRPQDRQFILSSKKLLLSDSGFYLCAWSVPMIGLGDEQYFGPGTRLTVT.

The chain employs TRBV19 and TRBJ1-2; 7 bases agree with TRBD1. With V trimmed by 4 bases and J by 8 bases, 7 bases remained unmatched. CDR3 length: 13 residues. The germline V gene encodes CDR1 LNHDA and CDR2 SQIVND (reference sequence). Here the CDR3 DNA reads TGTGCCAGTAGTACCGGACAGGTTTGGGGCTACACCTTC. It encodes CASSTGQVWGYTF.

The chain employs TRBV5-4 and TRBJ1-1; D is perhaps TRBD1 (5 bases). V was cut by 4 bases and J by 4 bases, with 17 bases left in between. The CDR3 is 15 amino acids. Germline V gene lookup returns CDR1 SGHNT and CDR2 YYREEE (reference sequence). The CDR3 is CASSPGVAGGTEAFF. CDR3 coding DNA: TGTGCCAGCAGCCCGGGAGTTGCGGGGGGCACTGAAGCTTTCTTT.

The V gene is TRBV15, the J gene TRBJ2-1; 7 nucleotides match TRBD1. Germline V gene sequence: CDR1 LNHNV, CDR2 YYDKDF (reference sequence). With 3 bases clipped from V and 6 bases from J, the junction kept 5 bases outside the gene matches. The CDR3 spans 14 residues. The CDR3 here is CATSSQTGFNEQFF. The CDR3 DNA sequence: TGTGCCACCAGCAGTCAGACAGGGTTCAATGAGCAGTTCTTC.

The chain joins TRBV30 to TRBJ1-2; 8 bases align to TRBD1. Unmatched junction bases numbered 10, after V lost 2 bases and J lost 8 bases. Per the germline V gene, CDR1 is GTSNPN and CDR2 is SVGIG (reference sequence). The CDR3 is 14 residues long. CDR3 coding DNA: TGTGCCTGGAGTAGACAGGGGCCGGGTGGGGGCTACACCTTC. Its protein is CAWSRQGPGGGYTF.